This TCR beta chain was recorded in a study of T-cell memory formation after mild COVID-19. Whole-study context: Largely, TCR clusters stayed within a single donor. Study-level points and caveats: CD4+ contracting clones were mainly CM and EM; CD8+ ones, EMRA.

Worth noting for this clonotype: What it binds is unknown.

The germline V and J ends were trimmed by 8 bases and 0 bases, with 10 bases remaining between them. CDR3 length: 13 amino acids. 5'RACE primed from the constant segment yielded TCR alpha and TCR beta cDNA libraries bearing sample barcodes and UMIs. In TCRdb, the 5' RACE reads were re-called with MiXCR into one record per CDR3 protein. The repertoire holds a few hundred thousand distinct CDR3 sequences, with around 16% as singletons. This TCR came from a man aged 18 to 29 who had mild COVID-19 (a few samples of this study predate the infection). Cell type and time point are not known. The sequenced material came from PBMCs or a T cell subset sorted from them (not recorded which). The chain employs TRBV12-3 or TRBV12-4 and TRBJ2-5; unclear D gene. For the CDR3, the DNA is TGTGCCAGCCAAGGGCGGAACCAAGAGACCCAGTACTTC. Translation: CASQGRNQETQYF.